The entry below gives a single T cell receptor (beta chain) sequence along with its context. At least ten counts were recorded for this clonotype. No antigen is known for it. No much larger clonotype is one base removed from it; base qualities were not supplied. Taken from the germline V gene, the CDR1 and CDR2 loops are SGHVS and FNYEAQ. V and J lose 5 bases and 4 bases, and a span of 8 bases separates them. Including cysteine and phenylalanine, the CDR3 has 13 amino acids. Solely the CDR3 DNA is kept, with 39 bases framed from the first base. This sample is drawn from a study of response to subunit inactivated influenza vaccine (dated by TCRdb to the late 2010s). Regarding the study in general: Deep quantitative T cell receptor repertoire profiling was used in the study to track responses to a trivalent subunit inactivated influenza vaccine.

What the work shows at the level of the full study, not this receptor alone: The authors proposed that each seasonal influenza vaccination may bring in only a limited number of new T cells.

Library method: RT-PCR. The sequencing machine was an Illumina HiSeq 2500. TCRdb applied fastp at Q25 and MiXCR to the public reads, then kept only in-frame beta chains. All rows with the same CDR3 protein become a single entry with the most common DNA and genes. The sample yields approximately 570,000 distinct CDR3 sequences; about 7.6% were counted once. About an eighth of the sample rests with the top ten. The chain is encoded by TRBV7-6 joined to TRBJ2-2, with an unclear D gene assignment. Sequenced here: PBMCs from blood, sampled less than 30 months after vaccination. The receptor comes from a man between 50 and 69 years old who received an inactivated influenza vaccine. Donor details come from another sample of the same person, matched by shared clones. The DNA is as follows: TGTGCCAGCAGCCCCCGAAGCACCGGGGAGCTGTTTTTT. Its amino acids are CASSPRSTGELFF. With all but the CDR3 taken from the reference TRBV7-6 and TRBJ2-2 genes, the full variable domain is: GAGVSQSPRYKVTKRGQDVALRCDPISGHVSLYWYRQALGQGPEFLTYFNYEAQQDKSGLPNDRFSAERPEGSISTLTIQRTEQRDSAMYRCASSPRSTGELFFGEGSRLTVL.